The 22 T cell receptor beta chains listed next were all sequenced from one sample in a study of control samples from healthy donors and cancer patients (dated by TCRdb to 2020 to 2021). The method was the immunoSEQ multiplex PCR assay. The immuneACCESS repertoire file appears here via TCRdb, limited to in-frame rearrangements. These files lack a portion of the clones; in checked studies, under half of the deficit traces to unresolved V genes, and the cause of the others is not known. Counted in this sample were 150,000 to 200,000 clones; roughly 94% of them appeared once. 1.3% to 1.5% of the sample goes to the ten largest clones. Sequenced material: blood. These TCRs come from a woman between 18 and 29 years old in good health.

The CDR3: CASSVFTGAGELFF. CDR3 DNA: TGTGCCAGCAGTGTCTTTACGGGGGCCGGGGAGCTGTTTTTT. The chain recombines TRBV6-4 with TRBJ2-2; D possibly corresponds to TRBD2 (6 bases). Deletions cut 4 bases from V and 6 bases from J, with 12 bases between. This CDR3 has 14 amino acids. Germline V lookup: CDR1 MRHNA, CDR2 SNTAGT.

The chain carries TRBV19 and TRBJ1-2; D remains ambiguous. V lost 2 bases and J 7 bases, leaving 11 bases between the germline ends. The CDR3 consists of 13 residues. CDR1 and CDR2 (germline): LNHDA, SQIVND (reference sequence). The CDR3 loop is CASSISGLSGYTF. In nucleotides, the CDR3 is TGTGCCAGTAGTATATCCGGTCTCAGTGGCTACACCTTC.

J is TRBJ2-1 and V is TRBV5-6; the D gene is possibly TRBD1 (5 bases). This CDR3 spans 13 amino acids. Germline assignment: CDR1 SGHDT and CDR2 YYEEEE. V was trimmed by 3 bases and J by 10 bases, leaving 14 bases between them. Here the CDR3 reads CASSWASDTEQFF. The CDR3 DNA reads as TGTGCCAGCAGCTGGGCGTCGGACACCGAGCAGTTCTTC.

DNA for the CDR3: TGCGCCAGCAGCTTCGACACATCCTACGAGCAGTACTTC. Translating it yields CASSFDTSYEQYF. The chain has TRBV5-1 and TRBJ2-7, with no clear D. CDR1 and CDR2 from the germline V gene are SGHRS and YFSETQ. V was trimmed by 2 bases and J by 1 base, leaving 7 bases between them. The CDR3 totals 13 residues.

This chain joins TRBV7-9 and TRBJ1-1; maybe TRBD1 (6 bases). The CDR3 loop spans 13 amino acids. In germline, CDR1 is SEHNR, CDR2 FQNEAQ (reference sequence). Trimming took 1 base from V and 10 from J, leaving 13 bases between them. The CDR3 loop reads CASSLGTEVGAFF. The CDR3 DNA reads TGTGCCAGCAGCTTAGGGACAGAGGTAGGAGCTTTCTTT. The full variable domain, rest sourced from reference TRBV7-9 and TRBJ1-1, is DTGVSQNPRHKITKRGQNVTFRCDPISEHNRLYWYRQTLGQGPEFLTYFQNEAQLEKSRLLSDRFSAERPKGSFSTLEIQRTEQGDSAMYLCASSLGTEVGAFFGQGTRLTVV.

V is TRBV28 and J is TRBJ2-3; TRBD2 might be the D (5 bases). Germline CDR1 is MDHEN and CDR2 is SYDVKM. This CDR3 spans 13 amino acids. Here the CDR3 DNA reads TGTGCTACCCAAGGCCCGCGGGCAGATACGCAGTATTTT. Amino acids: CATQGPRADTQYF.

The gene calls are TRBV19 and TRBJ2-2, with unresolved D. The CDR3 is 14 amino acids. Deletions cut 5 bases from V and 5 bases from J, with 12 bases between. Germline V gene sequence: CDR1 LNHDA, CDR2 SQIVND (reference sequence). The chain's CDR3 is CASSPRLRTGELFF. Written as DNA, the CDR3 is TGTGCCAGTAGTCCGAGACTCAGAACCGGGGAGCTGTTTTTT.

This chain joins TRBV29-1 and TRBJ2-4, with TRBD1 identical over 7 bases. Germline loops: CDR1 SQVTM, CDR2 ANQGSEA. The CDR3 spans 13 residues. Germline trimming cut 4 bases from V and 7 bases from J; bases unmatched to any gene: 7. The CDR3 region has the DNA TGCAGCGTTGGGAGAGAGGACAGGAACATTCAGTACTTC. Translation gives CSVGREDRNIQYF.

The chain recombines TRBV18 with TRBJ2-3; no clear D gene. The CDR3 contains 14 residues. Germline CDR1 KGHSH, CDR2 LQKENI. V shed 3 bases and J shed 1 base, with 8 bases lying between them. Here the CDR3 DNA reads TGTGCCAGCTCACCCACCCGAGGCACAGATACGCAGTATTTT. It specifies CASSPTRGTDTQYF.

V is TRBV6-5 and J is TRBJ1-1, with 7 positions matching TRBD1. CDR3 length equals 13 residues. V was clipped by 7 bases and J by 4 bases; unmatched bases: 6. Germline V gene sequence: CDR1 MNHEY, CDR2 SVGAGI. Written as DNA, the CDR3 is TGTGCCAGCACCTCGACAGGGTCCACTGAAGCTTTCTTT. Translated: CASTSTGSTEAFF.

The chain has TRBV9 and TRBJ2-3; TRBD2 matches 9 bases. This CDR3 is built from 14 residues. J gave up 10 bases and V 0 bases, and 6 bases lay outside the gene matches. Per the germline V gene, CDR1 is SGDLS and CDR2 is YYNGEE. In nucleotides, the CDR3 is TGTGCCAGCAGCGTAGCTAACAGCGGGAGGTCGCAGTATTTT. It specifies CASSVANSGRSQYF.

This chain uses TRBV2 with TRBJ2-7; possible D gene TRBD2, 5 bases. The V gene's germline CDR1 is SNHLY and CDR2 FYNNEI. The germline V and J ends were trimmed by 8 bases and 2 bases, with 7 bases remaining between them. The CDR3 sequence is 11 residues long. The CDR3 DNA reads TGTGCCAGCGACGGGGCCTACGAGCAGTACTTC. It specifies CASDGAYEQYF.

The chain couples TRBV28 to TRBJ1-5, with TRBD1 matching 8 bases. The J segment lost 3 bases and the V segment lost 2 bases, leaving 6 bases of the junction unmatched. The CDR3 is 16 residues long. The germline V gene encodes CDR1 MDHEN and CDR2 SYDVKM. In nucleotides, the CDR3 is TGTGCCAGCAGTTTAGAGGCAGGGGGCATCAATCAGCCCCAGCATTTT. Translation: CASSLEAGGINQPQHF.

This chain uses TRBV19 with TRBJ2-5; 9 bases are a match to TRBD1. The length of the CDR3 is 16 residues. Germline lookup yields CDR1 LNHDA and CDR2 SQIVND (reference sequence). The trim removed 5 bases at V and 2 bases at J, leaving 9 bases unmatched. The CDR3 coding sequence is TGTGCCAGTAGTCCAATTGGGACAGGGATACAAGAGACCCAGTACTTC. This codes for CASSPIGTGIQETQYF.

The chain has TRBV28 and TRBJ2-3, with D perhaps TRBD2 (5 bases). Trimming removed 4 bases from V and 6 bases from J, with 14 bases in between. Looked up from germline, CDR1 is MDHEN and CDR2 is SYDVKM. There are 14 residues in the CDR3. CDR3 DNA: TGTGCCAGCAGTTCGACCCGGGAAGCGGATACGCAGTATTTT. This translates into CASSSTREADTQYF. The full variable domain, completed using reference TRBV28 and TRBJ2-3, is DVKVTQSSRYLVKRTGEKVFLECVQDMDHENMFWYRQDPGLGLRLIYFSYDVKMKEKGDIPEGYSVSREKKERFSLILESASTNQTSMYLCASSSTREADTQYFGPGTRLTVL.

The CDR3 spells CASSELRGSDYGYTF. CDR3 bases: TGTGCCAGTAGTGAATTACGAGGATCCGACTATGGCTACACCTTC. V is TRBV19 and J is TRBJ1-2; no definite D call. V was shortened by 5 bases and J by 3 bases, with 16 bases between the two germline ends. CDR1 and CDR2 from the germline V gene are LNHDA and SQIVND (reference sequence). The CDR3 length is 15 residues.

This chain connects TRBV18 to TRBJ2-5; 7 bases align to TRBD1. Germline V gene data show CDR1 as KGHSH and CDR2 as LQKENI. Trimming at V came to 4 bases and at J to 2 bases, leaving 1 base not matched to a gene. This CDR3 is 13 amino acids long. The CDR3 loop reads CASSLGQQETQYF. CDR3 bases: TGTGCCAGCTCACTGGGACAGCAAGAGACCCAGTACTTC.

The gene calls are TRBV19 and TRBJ1-5; 8 nucleotides agree with TRBD1. This CDR3 comprises 13 residues. V lost 5 bases, J lost 5 bases, and 2 bases stayed unmatched. The germline CDR1 and CDR2 sequences are LNHDA and SQIVND (reference sequence). In DNA form, the CDR3 reads TGTGCCAGTAGTCCGGACAGGGATCAGCCCCAGCATTTT. It is translated as CASSPDRDQPQHF.

The rearrangement joins TRBV15 to TRBJ1-1; no definite D call. The CDR3 runs to 13 residues. The V gene lost 0 bases and the J gene lost 4 bases, with 6 bases spanning the gap. The germline gives CDR1 LNHNV, CDR2 YYDKDF (reference sequence). The chain's CDR3 is CATSRDLSTEAFF. The DNA of the CDR3 is TGTGCCACCAGCAGAGATCTGAGCACTGAAGCTTTCTTT.

The genes are TRBV15 and TRBJ1-2; D is uncertain. The germline V and J ends were trimmed by 0 bases and 5 bases, with 16 bases remaining between them. This CDR3 has 16 amino acids. The germline gives CDR1 LNHNV, CDR2 YYDKDF (reference sequence). DNA for the CDR3: TGTGCCACCAGCAGAGATAAGCAGGCGATGGGGTATGGCTACACCTTC. Translation: CATSRDKQAMGYGYTF.

This clone came up once. The chain carries TRBV10-3 and TRBJ1-1, with a weak D call TRBD1 (5 bases). Germline values: CDR1 ENHRY, CDR2 SYGVKD. This CDR3 comprises 14 residues. V was clipped by 3 bases and J by 5 bases, with 13 bases between them. The CDR3 loop is CAISDMGKGTEAFF. The CDR3 DNA reads as TGTGCCATCAGTGATATGGGAAAGGGGACTGAAGCTTTCTTT.

This chain uses TRBV19 with TRBJ2-1; the D gene is possibly TRBD2 (6 bases). Trimming removed 3 bases from V and 4 bases from J, with 16 bases in between. The germline V gene encodes CDR1 LNHDA and CDR2 SQIVND (reference sequence). This CDR3 comprises 16 residues. CDR3 in DNA: TGTGCCAGTAGTATTCTTGGAGGGCCGCTTTACAATGAGCAGTTCTTC. This translates into CASSILGGPLYNEQFF.